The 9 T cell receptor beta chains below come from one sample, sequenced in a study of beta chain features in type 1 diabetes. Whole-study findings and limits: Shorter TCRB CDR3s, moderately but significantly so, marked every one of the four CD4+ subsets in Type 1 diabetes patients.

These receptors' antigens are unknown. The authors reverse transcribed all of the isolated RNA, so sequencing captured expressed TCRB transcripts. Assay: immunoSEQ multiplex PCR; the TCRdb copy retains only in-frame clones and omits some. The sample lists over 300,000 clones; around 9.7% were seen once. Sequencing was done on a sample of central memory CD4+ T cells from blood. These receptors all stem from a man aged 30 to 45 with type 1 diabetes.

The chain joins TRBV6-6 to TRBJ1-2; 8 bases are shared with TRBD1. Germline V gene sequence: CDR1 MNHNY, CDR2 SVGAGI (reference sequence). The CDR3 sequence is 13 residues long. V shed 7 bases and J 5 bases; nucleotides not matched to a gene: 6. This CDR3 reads CASKGDRLYGYTF. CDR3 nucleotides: TGTGCCAGCAAGGGGGACAGGTTATATGGCTACACCTTC.

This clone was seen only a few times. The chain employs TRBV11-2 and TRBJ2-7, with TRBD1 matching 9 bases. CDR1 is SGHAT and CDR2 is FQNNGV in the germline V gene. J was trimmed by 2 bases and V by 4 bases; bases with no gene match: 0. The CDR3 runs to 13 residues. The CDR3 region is CASSWDRAYEQYF. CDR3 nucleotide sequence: TGTGCCAGCAGCTGGGACAGGGCCTACGAGCAGTACTTC.

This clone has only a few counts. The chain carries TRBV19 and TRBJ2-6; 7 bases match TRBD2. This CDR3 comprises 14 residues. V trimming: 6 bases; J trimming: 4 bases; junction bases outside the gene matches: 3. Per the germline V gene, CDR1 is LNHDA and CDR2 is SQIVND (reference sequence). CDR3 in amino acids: CASSGGYGANVLTF. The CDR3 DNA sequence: TGTGCCAGTAGCGGGGGGTACGGGGCCAACGTCCTGACTTTC.

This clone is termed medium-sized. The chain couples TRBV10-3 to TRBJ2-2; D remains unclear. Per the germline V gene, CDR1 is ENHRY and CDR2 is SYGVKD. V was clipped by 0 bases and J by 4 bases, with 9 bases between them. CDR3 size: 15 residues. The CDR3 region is CAISESSQSTGELFF. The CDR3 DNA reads TGTGCCATCAGTGAGTCATCACAGAGCACCGGGGAGCTGTTTTTT.

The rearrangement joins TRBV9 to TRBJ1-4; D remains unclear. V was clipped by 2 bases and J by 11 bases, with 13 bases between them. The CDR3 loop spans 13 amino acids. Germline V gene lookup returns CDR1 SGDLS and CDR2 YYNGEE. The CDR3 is CASSVDESGKLFF. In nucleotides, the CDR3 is TGTGCCAGCAGCGTGGACGAAAGTGGGAAACTGTTTTTT.

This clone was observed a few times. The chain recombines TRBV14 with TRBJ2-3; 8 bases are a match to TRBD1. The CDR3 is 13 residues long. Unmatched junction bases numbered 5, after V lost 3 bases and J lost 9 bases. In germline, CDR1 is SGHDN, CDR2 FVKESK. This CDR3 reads CASSQGTGRTQYF. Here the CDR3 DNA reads TGTGCCAGCAGCCAGGGGACAGGACGCACGCAGTATTTT.

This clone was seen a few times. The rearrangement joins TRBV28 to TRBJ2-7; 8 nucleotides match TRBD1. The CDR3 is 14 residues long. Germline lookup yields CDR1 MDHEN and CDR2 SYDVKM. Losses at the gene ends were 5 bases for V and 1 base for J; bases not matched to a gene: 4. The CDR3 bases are TGTGCCAGCAGTGGACGGACAGGGTCCTACGAGCAGTACTTC. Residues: CASSGRTGSYEQYF.

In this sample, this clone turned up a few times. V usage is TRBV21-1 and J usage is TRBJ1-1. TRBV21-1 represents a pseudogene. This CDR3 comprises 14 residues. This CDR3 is CASSLDRRRPEAFF. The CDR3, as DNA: TGTGCCAGCAGCCTCGACAGAAGGAGGCCTGAAGCTTTCTTT.

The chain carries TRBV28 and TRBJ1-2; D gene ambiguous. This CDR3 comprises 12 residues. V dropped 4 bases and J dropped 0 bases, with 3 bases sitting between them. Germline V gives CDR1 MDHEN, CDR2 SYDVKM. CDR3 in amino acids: CASSYSNYGYTF. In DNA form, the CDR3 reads TGTGCCAGCAGTTACTCTAACTATGGCTACACCTTC.